A single sample is the source of the 18 T cell receptor beta chains below, sequenced in a study of T cell responses to AZD1222 COVID-19 vaccine. The repertoire was sequenced with immunoSEQ multiplex PCR; TCRdb's copy has only in-frame clones and lacks some. Counted here are about 120,000 clones, 70% to 90% occurring once; the ten biggest clones make up 8.5% to 12%. Sequenced material: peripheral blood, taken on day 0 of AZD1222 vaccination. Every receptor here comes from an adult in good health.

This clone was seen more than once but under ten times. V usage is TRBV21-1 and J usage is TRBJ2-7; the table's D call of TRBD2 was not tested on the DNA. TRBV21-1 is given as a pseudogene. The CDR3 sequence is 14 residues long. CDR3 nucleotides: TGTGCCAGCAGCAATTATACGGGCGTCCGGGGTTTTTTTTTC. It yields the protein CASSNYTGVRGFFF.

The chain recombines TRBV6-5 with TRBJ1-6, with D hard to call. The CDR3 is made up of 14 amino acids. The germline V gene encodes CDR1 MNHEY and CDR2 SVGAGI. The V end lost 4 bases, the J end lost 9 bases, and 13 bases lay between the germline ends. The CDR3 DNA reads as TGTGCCAGCAGTTCCCGGGGTTTAGGTTCACCCCTCCACTTT. Encoded protein: CASSSRGLGSPLHF.

The chain carries TRBV3-1 (or the pseudogene TRBV3-2) and TRBJ2-1; D unclear. Trimming stripped 4 bases from V and 5 bases from J, with 24 bases between. This CDR3 contains 18 residues. Germline assignment: CDR1 LGHDT and CDR2 YNNKEL (reference sequence). The CDR3 coding sequence is TGTGCCAGCAGCCTATATCCCGAATCGAACGCTCAAGACAATGAGCAGTTCTTC. Translation: CASSLYPESNAQDNEQFF.

J is TRBJ1-3 and V is TRBV9, with D tentatively TRBD1 (6 bases). There are 16 residues in the CDR3. The ends were cut back, 3 bases at V and 0 bases at J, with 13 bases in the middle. Germline CDR1 reads SGDLS; CDR2 reads YYNGEE. The CDR3 is CASSADQGNSGNTIYF. Here the CDR3 DNA reads TGTGCCAGCAGCGCCGACCAGGGGAACTCTGGAAACACCATATATTTT.

Turning to this clone: Additional DNA sequences in this sample encode the identical CDR3. The chain recombines TRBV9 with TRBJ2-1, with D unclear. The CDR3 loop spans 14 amino acids. Germline lookup yields CDR1 SGDLS and CDR2 YYNGEE. V was clipped by 0 bases and J by 3 bases, with 7 bases between them. Here the CDR3 reads CASSVAGSYNEQFF. For the CDR3, the DNA is TGTGCCAGCAGCGTAGCTGGCAGCTACAATGAGCAGTTCTTC.

The chain uses TRBV5-6 and TRBJ2-7, with 7 bases lining up with TRBD1. The CDR3 runs 14 residues. With 0 bases clipped from V and 3 bases from J, the junction kept 3 bases outside the gene matches. Germline CDR1 reads SGHDT; CDR2 reads YYEEEE. The DNA of the CDR3 is TGTGCCAGCAGCTTGGGGACAGGCTACTACGAGCAGTACTTC. Translating gives CASSLGTGYYEQYF.

Only one count was recorded for this clone. The CDR3 DNA reads TGTGCCAGCAGTTTGCGGGCTAGCACAGATACGCAGTATTTT. Translating gives CASSLRASTDTQYF. The chain employs TRBV27 and TRBJ2-3, with D tentatively TRBD2 (5 bases). The V end was cut by 3 bases, the J end by 0 bases, with 7 bases between. CDR1 is MNHEY, CDR2 SMNVEV, per germline (reference sequence). This CDR3 has 14 amino acids.

The chain recombines TRBV6-5 with TRBJ2-3, with D unresolved. Germline V lookup: CDR1 MNHEY, CDR2 SVGAGI. V gave up 2 bases and J gave up 6 bases, with 18 bases separating them. The CDR3 contains 16 residues. CDR3 DNA sequence: TGTGCCAGCAGTTACAAGGCTCTAGGAGCCGGGGATACGCAGTATTTT. It is translated as CASSYKALGAGDTQYF.

The chain couples TRBV11-2 to TRBJ1-3; no clear D gene. V lost 1 base and J 0 bases, leaving 10 bases between the germline ends. The V gene's germline CDR1 is SGHAT and CDR2 FQNNGV. This CDR3 comprises 16 residues. Here the CDR3 DNA reads TGTGCCAGCAGCTTAGGTGGAGGGAGCTCTGGAAACACCATATATTTT. This codes for CASSLGGGSSGNTIYF. Full variable domain (outside the CDR3, taken from reference TRBV11-2 and TRBJ1-3): EAGVAQSPRYKIIEKRQSVAFWCNPISGHATLYWYQQILGQGPKLLIQFQNNGVVDDSQLPKDRFSAERLKGVDSTLKIQPAKLEDSAVYLCASSLGGGSSGNTIYFGEGSWLTVV.

The chain uses TRBV10-1 and TRBJ1-1; D not certain. The length of the CDR3 is 12 residues. CDR1 and CDR2 (germline): WNHNN, SYGVQD (reference sequence). V was trimmed by 4 bases and J by 3 bases, leaving 6 bases between them. The CDR3 DNA is TGCGCCAGCAGTGTGGAGGACACTGAAGCTTTCTTT. This translates into CASSVEDTEAFF.

This clone has more than one count but fewer than ten. The chain carries TRBV19 and TRBJ2-1, with 14 bases identical to TRBD2. The germline V gene has CDR1 LNHDA and CDR2 SQIVND (reference sequence). The CDR3 runs to 16 residues. V lost 6 bases, J lost 8 bases, and 9 bases stayed unmatched. The CDR3: CASRWGGTSGSDEQFF. Here the CDR3 DNA reads TGTGCCAGTAGATGGGGTGGGACTAGCGGGAGCGATGAGCAGTTCTTC.

This chain connects TRBV4-3 to TRBJ2-2; D is possibly TRBD2 (6 bases). The germline V and J ends were trimmed by 1 base and 6 bases, with 9 bases remaining between them. Germline CDR1 is LGHNA and CDR2 is YSLEER. This CDR3 has 14 amino acids. Here the CDR3 DNA reads TGCGCCAGCAGCCAAGTGGGGGGTGCCGGGGAGCTGTTTTTT. Translating it yields CASSQVGGAGELFF.

The J gene is TRBJ2-7, the V gene TRBV18; TRBD2 agrees at 11 bases. CDR3 length: 14 residues. Germline-derived CDR1 and CDR2 are KGHSH and LQKENI. With V trimmed by 3 bases and J by 6 bases, 4 bases remained unmatched. The CDR3 spells CASSPTSGTSEQYF. CDR3 DNA sequence: TGTGCCAGCTCACCGACTAGCGGGACCTCCGAGCAGTACTTC.

The chain is built from TRBV9 and TRBJ1-2; D might be TRBD1 (5 bases). Germline V lookup: CDR1 SGDLS, CDR2 YYNGEE. The CDR3 is 13 residues long. V was shortened by 4 bases and J by 4 bases, with 11 bases between the two germline ends. CDR3 DNA sequence: TGTGCCAGCAGCCCAGACCAGGGCTATGGCTACACCTTC. This translates into CASSPDQGYGYTF.

The chain employs TRBV30 and TRBJ2-7; D unresolved. The CDR3 has 13 residues. Trimming removed 2 bases from V and 0 bases from J, with 8 bases in between. Germline V lookup: CDR1 GTSNPN, CDR2 SVGIG (reference sequence). The DNA of the CDR3 is TGTGCCTGGAGTAAACCGTTCTCCTACGAGCAGTACTTC. Its protein product is CAWSKPFSYEQYF.

This clone has only one observation. This chain connects TRBV29-1 to TRBJ1-5; D not certain. CDR1 is SQVTM and CDR2 is ANQGSEA in the germline V gene. Between the trimmed V and J ends, which lost 5 bases and 7 bases, there was a span of 21 bases. The CDR3 is 15 residues long. The CDR3 DNA is TGCAGCGTTAGGGAGCTTCTCCCCTTGGGGCAGCCCCAGCATTTT. Amino acid sequence: CSVRELLPLGQPQHF.

The rearrangement joins TRBV6-2 or TRBV6-3 to TRBJ2-7, with D perhaps given as TRBD1 or TRBD2 (5 bases each). The CDR3 has 14 residues. Per germline, CDR1 MNHEY and CDR2 SVGEGT. With 4 bases removed from V and 3 bases from J, the gap between germline ends came to 13 bases. CDR3 residues: CASSSGTGLYEQYF. The CDR3 nucleotides are TGTGCCAGCAGTTCCGGGACGGGGCTCTACGAGCAGTACTTC.

This clone was counted a single time. The chain links TRBV5-1 to TRBJ2-1; TRBD2 aligns across 8 bases. The J segment lost 3 bases and the V segment lost 6 bases, leaving 8 bases of the junction unmatched. The CDR3 spans 15 residues. CDR1 and CDR2 (germline): SGHRS, YFSETQ. The CDR3, as DNA: TGCGCCAGCACCCCCCGGGGGGGGGACTACAATGAGCAGTTCTTC. As protein: CASTPRGGDYNEQFF. Combining the CDR3 with reference TRBV5-1 and TRBJ2-1 gives the whole variable domain KAGVTQTPRYLIKTRGQQVTLSCSPISGHRSVSWYQQTPGQGLQFLFEYFSETQRNKGNFPGRFSGRQFSNSRSEMNVSTLELGDSALYLCASTPRGGDYNEQFFGPGTRLTVL.